Listed below are T cell receptor beta chains from one sample, sequenced in a study of cytomegalovirus exposure and HLA in healthy donors. Assay: immunoSEQ multiplex PCR; the TCRdb copy retains only in-frame clones and omits some. The data contain around 150,000 clones, approximately 80% of them singletons. Specimen: PBMCs. These receptors were collected from a young man in good health and CMV-seronegative. Both conserved end residues are part of each CDR3. The D gene is left open where the match is weak. A clone size is listed for some rows: how often the clone was seen (once, few, many), or a class if it is expanded.

J | V | size | D | DNA | CDR3
TRBJ1-1 | TRBV5-4 | . | . | TGTGCCAGCAGCTTTGGGGCGAACACTGAGGCTTTCTTT | CASSFGANTEAFF
TRBJ1-1 | TRBV30 | once | TRBD1 | TGTGCCTGGAGTTACAGTACAGGGGTTAACACTGAAGCTTTCTTT | CAWSYSTGVNTEAFF
TRBJ2-7 | TRBV6-5 | . | . | TGTGCCAGCAGTCCCAGGGATCCCTCCTACGAGCAGTACTTC | CASSPRDPSYEQYF
TRBJ2-3 | TRBV6-5 | . | TRBD2 | TGTGCCAGCAGTTATCTAGCGGGAGTTGTAGATACGCAGTATTTT | CASSYLAGVVDTQYF
TRBJ2-3 | TRBV5-8 | . | . | TGTGCCAGCAGCTTGGCCGCGGCCCCGGGCACAGATACGCAGTATTTT | CASSLAAAPGTDTQYF
TRBJ2-7 | TRBV30 | . | TRBD1 | TGTGCCTGGAGTTCAGGGGGCCGGGGAGTGCAGTACTTC | CAWSSGGRGVQYF
TRBJ1-4 | TRBV11-2 | . | TRBD1 | TGTGCCAGCAGCTTTGGACAGGGAAACGAAAAACTGTTTTTT | CASSFGQGNEKLFF
TRBJ1-6 | TRBV28 | once | TRBD1 | TGTGCCAGCAGGGCCTGGTTGGTAGGGGGCGAAAATTCACCCCTCCACTTT | CASRAWLVGGENSPLHF
TRBJ2-1 | TRBV5-1 | once | . | TGCGCCAGCAGCTTGGCCCGGGATTATGAGCAGTTCTTC | CASSLARDYEQFF
TRBJ1-5 | TRBV6-6 | . | . | TGTGCCAGCAGTTACTCTGGGGGCGCCTGGCCCCAGCATTTT | CASSYSGGAWPQHF
TRBJ2-3 | TRBV5-1 | . | TRBD2 | TGCGCCAGCAGCTGGGGGAGGGAGCGTTTAGATACGCAGTATTTT | CASSWGRERLDTQYF
TRBJ1-1 | TRBV5-8 | . | TRBD1 | TGTGCCAGCAGCCGATACGGGACAGGGGAGAACACTGAAGCTTTCTTT | CASSRYGTGENTEAFF
TRBJ1-2 | TRBV5-1 | . | TRBD1 | TGCGCCAGCAGCAGGGGACAGGCGTCCAACTATGGCTACACCTTC | CASSRGQASNYGYTF
TRBJ2-3 | TRBV2 | . | . | TGTGCCAGCAGACGCTACCGGGGAAGCACAGATACGCAGTATTTT | CASRRYRGSTDTQYF
TRBJ2-1 | TRBV27 | . | . | TGTGCCAGCACACCTAACAGCTACAATGAGCAGTTCTTC | CASTPNSYNEQFF
TRBJ2-3 | TRBV27 | . | TRBD2 | TGTGCCAGCAGTTCGTTCCCCTATACTAGCGGGAGACGAACAGATACGCAGTATTTT | CASSSFPYTSGRRTDTQYF
TRBJ2-7 | TRBV27 | . | TRBD2 | TGTGCCAGCAGTTTAATAGGGACTAGCGATTACGAGCAGTACTTC | CASSLIGTSDYEQYF
TRBJ2-6 | TRBV6-1 | once | . | TGTGCCAGCAGTGATTGGGCCTCTGGGGCCAACGTCCTGACTTTC | CASSDWASGANVLTF
TRBJ2-7 | TRBV10-1 | . | TRBD2 | TGCGCCAGCAGTGAGGCAGCGGGGTACGAGCAGTACTTC | CASSEAAGYEQYF
TRBJ2-5 | TRBV2 | once | TRBD1 | TGTGCCAGCAGTACCACAGGGGTCTGGAAAGAGACCCAGTACTTC | CASSTTGVWKETQYF
TRBJ2-2 | TRBV18 | . | TRBD2 | TGTGCCAGCTCACCGGGCGGGGGGGGTCCTAACACCGGGGAGCTGTTTTTT | CASSPGGGGPNTGELFF
TRBJ2-7 | TRBV27 | few | . | TGTGCCAGCAGTTTTGAGGGTCACCCGCTCTACGAGCAGTACTTC | CASSFEGHPLYEQYF
TRBJ2-2 | TRBV18 | . | . | TGTGCCAGCTCCCCGATGGATACCGGGTACACCGGGGAGCTGTTTTTT | CASSPMDTGYTGELFF
TRBJ1-2 | TRBV6-6 | . | TRBD1 | TGTGCCAGCAGCCGTGCCGAGACAGGGAACGGCTACACCTTC | CASSRAETGNGYTF
TRBJ1-2 | TRBV6-5 | . | . | TGTGCCAGCAGTTACGGGGGCGGTAACTATGGCTACACCTTC | CASSYGGGNYGYTF
TRBJ2-5 | TRBV5-1 | . | TRBD1 | TGCGCCAGCAGCTTGACAGGGGTGGAGACCCAGTACTTC | CASSLTGVETQYF
TRBJ2-1 | TRBV2 | . | TRBD1 | TGTGCCAGCAGTGATGACAGGGAAAGCTACAATGAGCAGTTCTTC | CASSDDRESYNEQFF
TRBJ2-1 | TRBV4-1 | . | TRBD2 | TGCGCCAGCAGCCACGGGACTAGCGGGAGCTACAATGAGCAGTTCTTC | CASSHGTSGSYNEQFF
TRBJ1-5 | TRBV6-1 | few | . | TGTGCCAGCAGGGATACAGTGGGAGGGCGTCAGCCCCAGCATTTT | CASRDTVGGRQPQHF
TRBJ2-7 | TRBV29-1 | . | TRBD2 | TGCAGCGTTGAAGGACTAGCCGGGACCTACGAGCAGTACTTC | CSVEGLAGTYEQYF
TRBJ1-3 | TRBV30 | . | . | TGTGCCTGGAGTATACAGGGAAGCTCTGGAAACACCATATATTTT | CAWSIQGSSGNTIYF
TRBJ1-6 | TRBV2 | . | . | TGTGCCAGCAGGACAGGCCCACGGTCACCCCTCCACTTT | CASRTGPRSPLHF
TRBJ2-1 | TRBV10-1 | . | TRBD2 | TGCGCCAGCAGTGAGTCACTAGCGGGGGTAACCTACAATGAGCAGTTCTTC | CASSESLAGVTYNEQFF
TRBJ2-7 | TRBV27 | . | TRBD1 | TGTGCCAGCAGTTTGAGACAGGGAATATCCGAGCAGTACTTC | CASSLRQGISEQYF
TRBJ2-2 | TRBV7-9 | . | TRBD2 | TGTGCCAGCAGCTTGGACGGACTAGCTTCTGGGGAGCTGTTTTTT | CASSLDGLASGELFF
TRBJ2-7 | TRBV28 | . | TRBD1 | TGTGCCAGCAGCCTTACAGGGGGCTCCTGGGAGCAGTACTTC | CASSLTGGSWEQYF
TRBJ1-2 | TRBV12-5 | . | TRBD1 | TGTGCTAGTGGTCAGGGGACAGGGGGCGCGATTGGCTACACCTTC | CASGQGTGGAIGYTF
TRBJ1-2 | TRBV5-5 | . | . | TGTGCCAGCAGCTCGGACATCGCCTATGGCTACACCTTC | CASSSDIAYGYTF
TRBJ2-2 | TRBV9 | . | . | TGTGCCAGCAGCCCCGGGGGAGCGGGCACCGGGGAGCTGTTTTTT | CASSPGGAGTGELFF
TRBJ1-1 | TRBV30 | . | . | TGTGCCTGGACCGCGGAGGGCACTGAAGCTTTCTTT | CAWTAEGTEAFF
TRBJ2-1 | TRBV19 | . | . | TGTGCCAGTAGTATCAACGGTCTAGATAATGAGCAGTTCTTC | CASSINGLDNEQFF
TRBJ1-5 | TRBV28 | . | . | TGTGCCAGCAATTATCCCTATAGCAATCAGCCCCAGCATTTT | CASNYPYSNQPQHF
TRBJ1-1 | TRBV29-1 | . | TRBD1 | TGCAGCGTTTCGACAGGGGGCTTAACTGAAGCCTTCTTT | CSVSTGGLTEAFF
TRBJ1-1 | TRBV19 | . | TRBD1 | TGTGCCAGTGCGACAGGGTATAACACTGAAGCTTTCTTT | CASATGYNTEAFF
TRBJ2-5 | TRBV11-3 | . | . | TGTGCCAGCAGCTTAGGGGGGCAGGACACCCAGTACTTC | CASSLGGQDTQYF
TRBJ2-3 | TRBV2 | . | TRBD1 | TGTGCCAGCAGTGAAAACAGGGGGCGCACAGATACGCAGTATTTT | CASSENRGRTDTQYF
TRBJ2-7 | TRBV5-8 | few | TRBD1 | TGTGCCAGCAGCTACCGGGACAGACCTTACGAGCAGTACTTC | CASSYRDRPYEQYF
TRBJ2-5 | TRBV7-9 | . | TRBD2 | TGTGCCAGCAGTACCAATGCGGGGGGGTCAGGAGAGACCCAGTACTTC | CASSTNAGGSGETQYF
TRBJ1-5 | TRBV18 | . | . | TGTGCCAGCTCACGGGCAAGGGGTTTCGGGCAGCCCCAGCATTTT | CASSRARGFGQPQHF
TRBJ1-2 | TRBV6-1 | . | . | TGTGCCATCTTCGAGAACTATGGCTACACCTTC | CAIFENYGYTF
TRBJ2-3 | TRBV2 | . | . | TGTGCCAGCAGTGAAAGGAGTCCTAGTACCACAGATACGCAGTATTTT | CASSERSPSTTDTQYF
TRBJ1-4 | TRBV25-1 | . | . | TGTGCCAGCAGTGAACCCGGGTGGGCTAATGAAAAACTGTTTTTT | CASSEPGWANEKLFF
TRBJ1-5 | TRBV5-1 | . | TRBD1 | TGCGCCAGCAGTTCCGGACAGGGAGGTCAGCCCCAGCATTTT | CASSSGQGGQPQHF
TRBJ2-7 | TRBV5-4 | . | . | TGTGCCAGCAGCTGGGGCCAGGGGGGATACGAGCAGTACTTC | CASSWGQGGYEQYF
TRBJ1-5 | TRBV19 | few | TRBD1 | TGTGCCAGTAGTCGGGACAGGGGGTTGGGTCAGCCCCAGCATTTT | CASSRDRGLGQPQHF